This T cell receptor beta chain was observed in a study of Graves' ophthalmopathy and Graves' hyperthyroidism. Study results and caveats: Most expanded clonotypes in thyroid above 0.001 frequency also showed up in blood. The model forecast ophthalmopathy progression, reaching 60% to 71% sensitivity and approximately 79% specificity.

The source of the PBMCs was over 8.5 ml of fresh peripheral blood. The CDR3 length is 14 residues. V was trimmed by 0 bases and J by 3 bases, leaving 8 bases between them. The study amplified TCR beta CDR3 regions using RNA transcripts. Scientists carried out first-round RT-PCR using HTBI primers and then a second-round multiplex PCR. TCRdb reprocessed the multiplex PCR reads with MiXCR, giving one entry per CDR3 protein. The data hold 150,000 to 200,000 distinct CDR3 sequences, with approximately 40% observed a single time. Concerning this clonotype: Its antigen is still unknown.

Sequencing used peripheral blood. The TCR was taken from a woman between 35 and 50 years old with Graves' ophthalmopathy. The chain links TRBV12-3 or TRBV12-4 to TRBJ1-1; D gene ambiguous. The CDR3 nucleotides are TGTGCCAGCAGTTTAGCGGGTTTGGACACTGAAGCTTTCTTT. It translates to CASSLAGLDTEAFF.